What follows is one TCR beta chain and its context. Its specificity is unknown. As to treatment: roughly 20 received Ad26.COV2.S at low or high dose, single or two shots; roughly five received placebo; per-sample allocation not given. The investigators took samples on day 63 after the first vaccine or placebo injection. The administered vaccine (an Ad26 vector) expressed Wuhan-strain SARS-CoV-2 spike. These data belong to a study of Ad26.COV2.S vaccination and SARS-CoV-2 variants. Overall study context: Recipients of Ad26.COV2.S got it intramuscularly, once or twice 56 days apart. Study-wide points: In TCR breadth and depth analyses, total T cell responses may have been underestimated. Non-spike TCR breadth was similar in vaccine and placebo recipients.

Profiling relied on immunoSEQ multiplex PCR, and the TCRdb table lists in-frame clones only, not all of them. Of 250,000 or so clones listed, roughly 85% are singletons. Germline CDR1 MDHEN, CDR2 SYDVKM. CDR3 length: 13 residues. The V and J ends lost 10 bases and 0 bases respectively, with 10 bases between them. The material was peripheral blood, obtained in a trial of Ad26.COV2.S vaccine versus placebo. The V and J genes are TRBV28 and TRBJ1-5, with D hard to call. The sequence came from a person between 18 and 65 years old who received the Ad26.COV2.S COVID-19 vaccine or a placebo. This CDR3 is CATTRDSNQPQHF. The CDR3, as DNA: TGTGCCACCACCCGGGATAGCAATCAGCCCCAGCATTTT.